This entry lists 24 T cell receptor beta chains sequenced from one sample in a study of shared clonotypes between healthy human individuals. TCRdb's copy holds only in-frame clones and misses some; the assay was immunoSEQ multiplex PCR. This sample has roughly 1,800,000 clones, with roughly 95% found just once. Naive CD8 populations comprised CD45RO-negative cells positively selected for CCR7, excluding terminally differentiated effector memory CD45RA+ cells. What was sequenced was naive CD8+ T cells sorted from blood. The receptors originated from a man between 18 and 29 years old in good health.

This clone was recorded only once. This chain uses TRBV27 with TRBJ2-1; D possibly corresponds to TRBD2 (6 bases). V shed 3 bases and J shed 2 bases, with 20 bases lying between them. In germline, CDR1 is MNHEY, CDR2 SMNVEV (reference sequence). This CDR3 contains 18 residues. CDR3 in amino acids: CASSLNPVAASTYNEQFF. As DNA, the CDR3 is TGTGCCAGCAGTTTGAACCCGGTAGCGGCATCTACCTACAATGAGCAGTTCTTC.

The chain joins TRBV27 to TRBJ2-7; 11 bases are shared with TRBD2. The V and J ends lost 7 bases and 0 bases, in that order; junction bases with no gene match: 2. The CDR3 has 14 residues. The V gene's germline CDR1 is MNHEY and CDR2 SMNVEV (reference sequence). The CDR3 reads CASTTSGGSYEQYF. The CDR3 nucleotides are TGTGCCAGCACTACTAGCGGGGGCTCCTACGAGCAGTACTTC.

This clone was observed a few times. The gene calls are TRBV28 and TRBJ1-2; 7 nucleotides match TRBD1. After removal of 7 bases from V and 3 bases from J, the junction contained 5 bases not matched to a gene. This CDR3 region has 13 residues. Germline CDR1 reads MDHEN; CDR2 reads SYDVKM. CDR3 coding DNA: TGTGCCAGCACTATGACAGGGTACTATGGCTACACCTTC. Translating it yields CASTMTGYYGYTF.

The chain uses TRBV7-2 and TRBJ2-5, with 14 bases fitting TRBD2. V was clipped by 5 bases and J by 5 bases; unmatched bases: 10. Looked up from germline, CDR1 is SGHTA and CDR2 is FQGNSA. The CDR3 spans 17 residues. In nucleotides, the CDR3 is TGTGCCAGCAGCGGCAGACTAGCGGGAGGGCCCCGTGAGACCCAGTACTTC. Protein sequence: CASSGRLAGGPRETQYF.

The rearrangement links TRBV27 to TRBJ1-2, with 9 bases fitting TRBD1. In germline, CDR1 is MNHEY, CDR2 SMNVEV (reference sequence). The CDR3 totals 17 residues. The junction had 9 bases not matched to a gene; V was cut back by 1 base and J by 3 bases. The CDR3 nucleotides are TGTGCCAGCAGTTTATTTGGGGGACAGGGCGAATACTATGGCTACACCTTC. It translates to CASSLFGGQGEYYGYTF.

This chain joins TRBV18 and TRBJ1-5, with D possibly matching TRBD1 (6 bases). Germline CDR1 reads KGHSH; CDR2 reads LQKENI. This CDR3 is 13 amino acids long. Between the trimmed V and J ends, which lost 6 bases and 7 bases, there was a span of 13 bases. The CDR3 loop reads CASSLRGEQPQHF. The CDR3 DNA sequence: TGTGCCAGCTCTCTGAGGGGGGAACAGCCCCAGCATTTT. Together with reference TRBV18 and TRBJ1-5, the CDR3 gives the full variable domain: NAGVMQNPRHLVRRRGQEARLRCSPMKGHSHVYWYRQLPEEGLKFMVYLQKENIIDESGMPKERFSAEFPKEGPSILRIQQVVRGDSAAYFCASSLRGEQPQHFGDGTRLSIL.

V gene TRBV5-4 combines with J gene TRBJ2-7; D is unclear. The germline V gene encodes CDR1 SGHNT and CDR2 YYREEE (reference sequence). The CDR3 runs 13 residues. The V end lost 7 bases, the J end lost 0 bases, and 11 bases lay between the germline ends. This CDR3 reads CASGSDASYEQYF. In DNA form, the CDR3 reads TGTGCCAGCGGATCGGACGCCTCCTACGAGCAGTACTTC.

The genes are TRBV27 and TRBJ2-2; 7 bases map to TRBD2. Losses at the gene ends were 5 bases for V and 2 bases for J; bases not matched to a gene: 5. There are 15 residues in the CDR3. The germline gives CDR1 MNHEY, CDR2 SMNVEV (reference sequence). CDR3 sequence (DNA): TGTGCCAGCAGTCTACTAGCGCCTAACACCGGGGAGCTGTTTTTT. Its translation is CASSLLAPNTGELFF.

V and J are TRBV6-6 and TRBJ2-1, with 7 positions matching TRBD2. The junction had 4 bases not matched to a gene; V was cut back by 0 bases and J by 8 bases. The length of the CDR3 is 14 residues. Germline CDR1 is MNHNY and CDR2 is SVGAGI (reference sequence). The CDR3 DNA follows: TGTGCCAGCAGTTACTCGCGGGAGCTCTATGAGCAGTTCTTC. This sequence encodes CASSYSRELYEQFF.

The rearrangement uses TRBV5-1 and TRBJ2-1; the match to TRBD2 covers 11 bases. CDR1 and CDR2 (germline): SGHRS, YFSETQ. V lost 4 bases, J lost 5 bases, and 11 bases stayed unmatched. CDR3 size: 17 residues. CDR3 nucleotide sequence: TGCGCCAGCAGCATTCTTATAGCGGGAGGGACAAACAATGAGCAGTTCTTC. It encodes CASSILIAGGTNNEQFF.

The chain combines TRBV6-5 with TRBJ2-7; possible D gene TRBD1, 6 bases. V was pared by 7 bases and J by 1 base, with 14 bases between. CDR1 and CDR2 (germline): MNHEY, SVGAGI. This CDR3 comprises 14 residues. Here the CDR3 DNA reads TGTGCCAGCACCGTATCGGACAGTTCCTACGAGCAGTACTTC. Protein: CASTVSDSSYEQYF.

This clone appeared once. The gene calls are TRBV13 and TRBJ1-3, with 8 nucleotides matching TRBD1. The germline V gene encodes CDR1 PRHDT and CDR2 FYEKMQ (reference sequence). Losses at the gene ends were 6 bases for V and 6 bases for J; bases not matched to a gene: 7. The CDR3 has 14 residues. The CDR3 DNA reads TGTGCCAGCAGTTCGGACAGGGCTGCAAACACCATATATTTT. Translated, it gives CASSSDRAANTIYF.

The chain joins TRBV18 to TRBJ2-5, with D possibly matching TRBD2 (5 bases). In germline, CDR1 is KGHSH, CDR2 LQKENI. CDR3 length: 14 amino acids. Trimming left V 2 bases short and J 2 bases short, with 9 bases between. CDR3 residues: CASSPWTEQETQYF. The CDR3 DNA follows: TGTGCCAGCTCACCATGGACTGAGCAAGAGACCCAGTACTTC. The full variable domain, rest sourced from reference TRBV18 and TRBJ2-5, is NAGVMQNPRHLVRRRGQEARLRCSPMKGHSHVYWYRQLPEEGLKFMVYLQKENIIDESGMPKERFSAEFPKEGPSILRIQQVVRGDSAAYFCASSPWTEQETQYFGPGTRLLVL.

The V gene is TRBV27, the J gene TRBJ2-6; D is undetermined. The CDR3 length is 17 residues. In germline, CDR1 is MNHEY, CDR2 SMNVEV (reference sequence). V was pared by 6 bases and J by 2 bases, with 17 bases between. CDR3 sequence: CASSLLSVVAGANVLTF. CDR3 nucleotide sequence: TGTGCCAGCAGCCTACTAAGCGTAGTGGCTGGGGCCAACGTCCTGACTTTC.

This clone occurred a few times. The rearrangement joins TRBV30 to TRBJ1-1, with D perhaps matching TRBD1 (6 bases). Trimming left V 7 bases short and J 4 bases short, with 13 bases between. This CDR3 region has 12 residues. CDR1 GTSNPN and CDR2 SVGIG come from the germline V gene (reference sequence). CDR3 amino acids: CALGQGSTEAFF. Here the CDR3 DNA reads TGTGCCTTGGGTCAGGGGAGCACTGAAGCTTTCTTT. Drawing the rest from reference TRBV30 and TRBJ1-1, the complete variable domain is SQTIHQWPATLVQPVGSPLSLECTVEGTSNPNLYWYRQAAGRGLQLLFYSVGIGQISSEVPQNLSASRPQDRQFILSSKKLLLSDSGFYLCALGQGSTEAFFGQGTRLTVV.

This chain joins TRBV7-2 and TRBJ2-3; D call uncertain. The CDR3 runs 15 residues. Germline V lookup: CDR1 SGHTA, CDR2 FQGNSA. The V and J ends lost 1 base and 3 bases respectively, with 11 bases between them. CDR3: CASSLVGRLTDTQYF. Here the CDR3 DNA reads TGTGCCAGCAGCTTAGTCGGGCGGCTGACAGATACGCAGTATTTT. The entire variable domain, with the rest obtained from reference TRBV7-2 and TRBJ2-3, is as follows: GAGVSQSPSNKVTEKGKDVELRCDPISGHTALYWYRQSLGQGLEFLIYFQGNSAPDKSGLPSDRFSAERTGGSVSTLTIQRTQQEDSAVYLCASSLVGRLTDTQYFGPGTRLTVL.

The V and J genes are TRBV7-9 and TRBJ2-7; unclear D gene. The CDR3 is 13 amino acids. Germline V gene lookup returns CDR1 SEHNR and CDR2 FQNEAQ (reference sequence). The V gene lost 5 bases and the J gene lost 6 bases, with 14 bases spanning the gap. CDR3 nucleotides: TGTGCCAGCAGCCTTGTTAACACGGGCGAGCAGTACTTC. It codes for CASSLVNTGEQYF. Looking up the rest from reference TRBV7-9 and TRBJ2-7 gives the full variable domain: DTGVSQNPRHKITKRGQNVTFRCDPISEHNRLYWYRQTLGQGPEFLTYFQNEAQLEKSRLLSDRFSAERPKGSFSTLEIQRTEQGDSAMYLCASSLVNTGEQYFGPGTRLTVT.

V gene TRBV5-1 combines with J gene TRBJ2-2, with D uncertain. V was pared by 4 bases and J by 0 bases, with 10 bases between. Germline V CDR1 and CDR2: SGHRS, YFSETQ. This CDR3 is built from 15 residues. The CDR3 region has the DNA TGCGCCAGCAGCCCAAGGGCAGCGAACACCGGGGAGCTGTTTTTT. Its translation: CASSPRAANTGELFF.

The J gene is TRBJ2-7, the V gene TRBV2; D tentatively fits TRBD1 or TRBD2 (5 bases each). This CDR3 has 13 amino acids. CDR1 SNHLY and CDR2 FYNNEI come from the germline V gene. The V end lost 4 bases, the J end lost 5 bases, and 12 bases lay between the germline ends. CDR3 sequence: CASSGTGTDEQYF. Written as DNA, the CDR3 is TGTGCCAGCAGTGGGACCGGGACGGACGAGCAGTACTTC.

On this clone itself: This same CDR3 is encoded by further DNA sequences in the sample. The rearrangement uses TRBV11-2 and TRBJ2-3; D is unresolved. Trimming cost V 1 base and J 6 bases, with 5 bases left between them. Germline values: CDR1 SGHAT, CDR2 FQNNGV. The CDR3 length is 12 residues. Written as DNA, the CDR3 is TGTGCCAGCAGCTTAGTCGCGGATACGCAGTATTTT. It codes for CASSLVADTQYF.

V is TRBV13 and J is TRBJ1-4, with unresolved D. Germline V gene lookup returns CDR1 PRHDT and CDR2 FYEKMQ (reference sequence). V was trimmed by 4 bases and J by 8 bases, leaving 14 bases between them. The CDR3 contains 14 residues. The CDR3 bases are TGTGCCAGCAGCTCGGACCCGGTGGGGGAAAAACTGTTTTTT. It specifies CASSSDPVGEKLFF.

The genes are TRBV6-1 and TRBJ1-2; D is unclear. V was cut by 4 bases and J by 5 bases, with 23 bases left in between. The CDR3 is 17 residues long. Germline CDR1 is MNHNS and CDR2 is SASEGT. The CDR3 DNA reads as TGTGCCAGCAGTGTTCTTGAGGGCGCGGAGTTGGAGTATGGCTACACCTTC. This encodes CASSVLEGAELEYGYTF.

This clone has a handful of counts. J is TRBJ1-5 and V is TRBV4-1; possibly TRBD1 for D (6 bases). The CDR3 sequence is 15 residues long. V was cut by 0 bases and J by 8 bases, with 14 bases left in between. Looked up from germline, CDR1 is MGHRA and CDR2 is YSYEKL. The chain's CDR3 is CASSQESRGEEPQHF. As DNA, the CDR3 is TGCGCCAGCAGCCAAGAGTCCAGGGGAGAGGAGCCCCAGCATTTT.

J is TRBJ2-2 and V is TRBV28, with 7 bases fitting TRBD2. Germline lookup yields CDR1 MDHEN and CDR2 SYDVKM. Germline trimming cut 9 bases from V and 5 bases from J; bases unmatched to any gene: 12. This CDR3 has 15 amino acids. The CDR3 spells CARPAGTILTGELFF. CDR3 coding DNA: TGTGCCAGACCTGCCGGGACTATCTTAACCGGGGAGCTGTTTTTT.